The 26 T cell receptor beta chains listed next were all sequenced from one sample in a study of glioma-infiltrating T cells after dendritic cell vaccination. Libraries were prepared by immunoSEQ multiplex PCR; TCRdb keeps only in-frame clonotypes and omits some of them. The table shows about 92,000 clones, with about nine tenths occurring only once. The specimen was blood, collected before dendritic cell vaccination. Every receptor here comes from a human donor with glioblastoma.

The sample holds a few counts of this clone. J is TRBJ1-1 and V is TRBV5-6; D remains unclear. There are 13 residues in the CDR3. Deletions cut 0 bases from V and 0 bases from J, with 3 bases between. The germline gives CDR1 SGHDT, CDR2 YYEEEE. The CDR3 DNA sequence: TGTGCCAGCAGCTTGGCGGTGAACACTGAAGCTTTCTTT. Translated: CASSLAVNTEAFF.

The genes are TRBV6-1 and TRBJ1-2, with 9 bases fitting TRBD1. V dropped 5 bases and J dropped 2; count of bases not matched to a gene: 6. Germline CDR1 and CDR2: MNHNS and SASEGT. The CDR3 has 15 amino acids. CDR3 residues: CASSPQGAKNYGYTF. The CDR3 DNA follows: TGTGCCAGCAGTCCACAGGGGGCGAAGAACTATGGCTACACCTTC.

This chain connects TRBV2 to TRBJ1-1; 11 bases line up with TRBD1. Unmatched junction bases numbered 9, after V lost 6 bases and J lost 0 bases. The CDR3 sequence is 17 residues long. CDR1 is SNHLY and CDR2 is FYNNEI in the germline V gene. CDR3: CASREPGQGVVNTEAFF. DNA for the CDR3: TGTGCCAGCAGAGAACCGGGACAGGGGGTTGTGAACACTGAAGCTTTCTTT.

A single count supports this clone. J is TRBJ2-7 and V is TRBV7-8; 7 nucleotides align to TRBD2. Germline values: CDR1 SGHVS, CDR2 FQNEAQ. The ends lost 5 bases at V and 7 bases at J; junction bases unmatched: 17. The CDR3 totals 16 residues. The chain's CDR3 is CASSAPSGGGPLEQYF. In DNA, the CDR3 is TGTGCCAGCAGCGCACCAAGCGGCGGGGGACCCCTTGAGCAGTACTTC. Filled out from reference TRBV7-8 and TRBJ2-7, the complete variable domain reads GAGVSQSPRYKVAKRGQDVALRCDPISGHVSLFWYQQALGQGPEFLTYFQNEAQLDKSGLPSDRFFAERPEGSVSTLKIQRTQQEDSAVYLCASSAPSGGGPLEQYFGPGTRLTVT.

The V call is TRBV6-5, the J call TRBJ2-1; 11 bases are a match to TRBD1. J was trimmed by 7 bases and V by 5 bases; bases with no gene match: 7. The CDR3 runs to 15 residues. The germline gives CDR1 MNHEY, CDR2 SVGAGI. The chain's CDR3 is CASSRRDRGVNEQFF. CDR3 DNA: TGTGCCAGCAGTAGGAGGGACAGGGGGGTAAATGAGCAGTTCTTC.

This chain links TRBV13 with TRBJ2-7; D is unresolved. Germline lookup yields CDR1 PRHDT and CDR2 FYEKMQ (reference sequence). CDR3 size: 13 residues. V dropped 2 bases and J dropped 4 bases, with 9 bases sitting between them. CDR3 nucleotide sequence: TGTGCCAGCAGCTTATTTGCGGTATACGAGCAGTACTTC. It is translated as CASSLFAVYEQYF. Full variable domain (outside the CDR3, taken from reference TRBV13 and TRBJ2-7): AAGVIQSPRHLIKEKRETATLKCYPIPRHDTVYWYQQGPGQDPQFLISFYEKMQSDKGSIPDRFSAQQFSDYHSELNMSSLELGDSALYFCASSLFAVYEQYFGPGTRLTVT.

This CDR3 reads CASSTGGNEKLFF. Here the CDR3 DNA reads TGCGCCAGCAGCACGGGGGGTAATGAAAAACTGTTTTTT. The chain links TRBV5-1 to TRBJ1-4; D perhaps matches TRBD1 (5 bases). The CDR3 length is 13 residues. V shed 4 bases and J shed 4 bases, with 8 bases lying between them. Germline assignment: CDR1 SGHRS and CDR2 YFSETQ.

This clone appeared a few times. This chain links TRBV28 with TRBJ2-3; 9 bases map to TRBD2. The CDR3 runs 18 residues. Germline V gene lookup returns CDR1 MDHEN and CDR2 SYDVKM. The trim removed 5 bases at V and 2 bases at J, leaving 14 bases unmatched. CDR3 in amino acids: CASSPPFSIAGDTDTQYF. CDR3 nucleotide sequence: TGTGCCAGCAGTCCTCCCTTTTCCATAGCGGGAGACACAGATACGCAGTATTTT.

The chain combines TRBV5-1 with TRBJ2-1; 13 bases agree with TRBD2. CDR1 is SGHRS, CDR2 YFSETQ, per germline. Losses at the gene ends were 7 bases for V and 3 bases for J; bases not matched to a gene: 13. The CDR3 contains 18 residues. The CDR3 region is CASGRTSGSPAGYNEQFF. CDR3 DNA: TGCGCCAGCGGCCGGACTAGCGGGAGCCCCGCTGGCTACAATGAGCAGTTCTTC.

The V call is TRBV6-4, the J call TRBJ1-2; perhaps TRBD1 as D (6 bases). V gave up 5 bases and J gave up 8 bases, with 15 bases separating them. The length of the CDR3 is 13 residues. Germline V gene data show CDR1 as MRHNA and CDR2 as SNTAGT. The CDR3 region has the DNA TGTGCCAGCAGTCTTACAGGGACCGACGGCTACACCTTC. Amino acids: CASSLTGTDGYTF.

The J gene is TRBJ1-4, the V gene TRBV19, with D maybe TRBD1 (5 bases). The CDR3 is made up of 14 amino acids. In germline, CDR1 is LNHDA, CDR2 SQIVND (reference sequence). Trimming removed 3 bases from V and 8 bases from J, with 13 bases in between. This CDR3 is CASSMGGAGEKLFF. CDR3 nucleotides: TGTGCCAGTAGTATGGGAGGGGCAGGGGAAAAACTGTTTTTT.

The chain carries TRBV9 and TRBJ1-5, with 10 positions matching TRBD1. This CDR3 spans 15 amino acids. Germline assignment: CDR1 SGDLS and CDR2 YYNGEE. Losses at the gene ends were 5 bases for V and 6 bases for J; bases not matched to a gene: 8. The CDR3 DNA follows: TGTGCCAGCAGTGGGGGGACAGGGGCGGGTCAGCCCCAGCATTTT. Protein sequence: CASSGGTGAGQPQHF.

The V call is TRBV6-6, the J call TRBJ1-2; D ambiguous. The germline gives CDR1 MNHNY, CDR2 SVGAGI (reference sequence). V was pared by 4 bases and J by 4 bases, with 7 bases between. This CDR3 has 12 residues. The CDR3, as DNA: TGTGCCAGCAGTTCCAGTTCCTATGGCTACACCTTC. Amino acids: CASSSSSYGYTF.

V is TRBV6-1 and J is TRBJ2-6; 7 bases map to TRBD1. Germline loops: CDR1 MNHNS, CDR2 SASEGT. With V trimmed by 3 bases and J by 1 base, 9 bases remained unmatched. The CDR3 contains 18 residues. The CDR3 DNA reads as TGTGCCAGCAGTGATGAAGGGGGCAGGATATCTGGGGCCAACGTCCTGACTTTC. Amino acids: CASSDEGGRISGANVLTF.

This sequence joins TRBV5-1 and TRBJ2-6; D gene uncertain. The CDR3 totals 16 residues. V lost 0 bases and J 0 bases, leaving 7 bases between the germline ends. Germline loops: CDR1 SGHRS, CDR2 YFSETQ. CDR3: CASSLGGLSGANVLTF. The CDR3 DNA follows: TGCGCCAGCAGCTTGGGAGGCCTCTCTGGGGCCAACGTCCTGACTTTC. The variable domain in full, completed from reference TRBV5-1 and TRBJ2-6, reads KAGVTQTPRYLIKTRGQQVTLSCSPISGHRSVSWYQQTPGQGLQFLFEYFSETQRNKGNFPGRFSGRQFSNSRSEMNVSTLELGDSALYLCASSLGGLSGANVLTFGAGSRLTVL.

V usage is TRBV5-1 and J usage is TRBJ1-1; possible D gene TRBD1, 6 bases. V was pared by 4 bases and J by 4 bases, with 14 bases between. Germline V gene sequence: CDR1 SGHRS, CDR2 YFSETQ. The CDR3 covers 14 residues. Here the CDR3 reads CASSVQGGGTEAFF. CDR3 coding DNA: TGCGCCAGCAGCGTACAGGGTGGGGGCACTGAAGCTTTCTTT.

The CDR3: CATEGLAGVTDTQYF. CDR3 bases: TGTGCCACCGAGGGACTAGCGGGGGTGACAGATACGCAGTATTTT. The chain is built from TRBV6-1 and TRBJ2-3, with TRBD2 matching over 14 bases. Germline CDR1 MNHNS, CDR2 SASEGT. CDR3 length: 15 residues. J lost 3 bases, V lost 10 bases, and 6 bases had no gene match.

The table lists this clone with a few counts. The rearrangement links TRBV25-1 to TRBJ1-2; 9 nucleotides line up with TRBD1. The V gene end was trimmed by 4 bases and the J gene end by 10 bases; junction bases not matched to a gene: 13. The CDR3 runs 15 residues. Germline V gene lookup returns CDR1 MGHDK and CDR2 SYGVNS. CDR3 DNA sequence: TGTGCCAGCAGTGCCAAAACGGGACAGGGCCCGTCCTACACCTTC. This sequence encodes CASSAKTGQGPSYTF.

V usage is TRBV7-3 and J usage is TRBJ1-6; possible D gene TRBD1, 5 bases. V lost 0 bases, J lost 6 bases, and 9 bases lay in between. Germline CDR1 SGHTA, CDR2 FQGTGA. The CDR3 runs 15 residues. CDR3 region: CASSLTQALNSPLHF. DNA of the CDR3: TGTGCCAGCAGCTTAACACAGGCCCTTAATTCACCCCTCCACTTT.

This clone appeared once. This chain joins TRBV5-5 and TRBJ2-1, with 7 bases fitting TRBD2. Germline trimming cut 2 bases from V and 3 bases from J; bases unmatched to any gene: 2. CDR3 length: 14 amino acids. The germline V gene has CDR1 SGHKS and CDR2 YYEKEE (reference sequence). For the CDR3, the DNA is TGTGCCAGCAGCTTCGAGCGGGGCTACAATGAGCAGTTCTTC. Protein sequence: CASSFERGYNEQFF.

This clone was counted between two and nine times. The chain has TRBV7-9 and TRBJ2-2; the D gene is possibly TRBD2 (6 bases). CDR3 length: 16 residues. V lost 3 bases, J lost 11 bases, and 22 bases lay in between. CDR1 is SEHNR and CDR2 is FQNEAQ in the germline V gene (reference sequence). Here the CDR3 DNA reads TGTGCCAGCAGCTTTGTCCCGGGACTGCACCCGACAGAGCTGTTTTTT. As protein: CASSFVPGLHPTELFF.

The V call is TRBV7-9, the J call TRBJ2-5; TRBD2 matches at 13 bases. The germline V gene has CDR1 SEHNR and CDR2 FQNEAQ (reference sequence). The CDR3 consists of 17 residues. V shed 1 base and J 4 bases; nucleotides not matched to a gene: 6. Here the CDR3 reads CASSLGRTSGGGETQYF. CDR3 coding DNA: TGTGCCAGCAGCTTAGGCCGGACTAGCGGGGGTGGAGAGACCCAGTACTTC.

The chain uses TRBV27 and TRBJ2-1; 9 bases agree with TRBD2. The V gene end was trimmed by 6 bases and the J gene end by 10 bases; junction bases not matched to a gene: 16. The CDR3 is 16 amino acids. The germline gives CDR1 MNHEY, CDR2 SMNVEV (reference sequence). Here the CDR3 DNA reads TGTGCCAGCAGGGAGAAGGCGGGGGGGCCTCATTGGGAGCAGTTCTTC. It encodes CASREKAGGPHWEQFF.

J is TRBJ2-1 and V is TRBV7-2; 9 bases agree with TRBD2. After removal of 4 bases from V and 9 bases from J, the junction contained 10 bases not matched to a gene. The CDR3 contains 15 residues. Germline CDR1 SGHTA, CDR2 FQGNSA. CDR3 in amino acids: CASSWYSGSSGEQFF. DNA of the CDR3: TGTGCCAGCAGCTGGTATAGCGGGAGTTCGGGTGAGCAGTTCTTC.

The chain has TRBV28 and TRBJ1-2; no reliable D call. Germline CDR1 and CDR2: MDHEN and SYDVKM. V lost 4 bases to trimming and J lost 8 bases, with 5 bases between them. This CDR3 region has 10 residues. CDR3 in DNA: TGTGCCAGCAGTTACCGGGGCTACACCTTC. Translated, it gives CASSYRGYTF.

This CDR3 reads CASSQDRRQGDYEQFF. DNA of the CDR3: TGCGCCAGCAGCCAAGATCGGAGACAGGGTGATTATGAGCAGTTCTTC. The chain joins TRBV4-1 to TRBJ2-1; 7 bases line up with TRBD1. The ends lost 0 bases at V and 8 bases at J; junction bases unmatched: 10. Germline assignment: CDR1 MGHRA and CDR2 YSYEKL. This CDR3 spans 16 amino acids.